A single sample gave rise to the 24 T cell receptor beta chains below, sequenced in a study of cytomegalovirus exposure and HLA in healthy donors. Use of 60 Vbeta and 13 Jbeta primers characterized the PCR. Measured with immunoSEQ multiplex PCR; TCRdb has only the in-frame clones, and not every one. The sample includes approximately 90,000 clones, approximately 63% of them seen just once. Sample: PBMCs. Receptors were obtained from a woman aged 25 to 39 in good health and CMV-seronegative.

The chain joins TRBV28 to TRBJ2-6, with 8 bases that match TRBD2. This CDR3 is built from 17 residues. The trim removed 6 bases at V and 0 bases at J, leaving 7 bases unmatched. CDR1 and CDR2 from the germline V gene are MDHEN and SYDVKM. The CDR3 protein is CASRSGGGSSGANVLTF. In DNA form, the CDR3 reads TGTGCCAGCAGATCGGGCGGGGGGAGCTCTGGGGCCAACGTCCTGACTTTC.

This chain connects TRBV11-2 to TRBJ2-5; D might be TRBD2 (7 bases). This CDR3 is 17 amino acids long. Germline V CDR1 and CDR2: SGHAT, FQNNGV. Between the trimmed V and J ends, which lost 4 bases and 1 base, there was a span of 19 bases. CDR3 nucleotide sequence: TGTGCCAGCAGCTCCGGTTTAATGGGGGGGGCCCAAGAGACCCAGTACTTC. Its translation: CASSSGLMGGAQETQYF. The variable domain in full, with the rest retrieved from reference TRBV11-2 and TRBJ2-5, is EAGVAQSPRYKIIEKRQSVAFWCNPISGHATLYWYQQILGQGPKLLIQFQNNGVVDDSQLPKDRFSAERLKGVDSTLKIQPAKLEDSAVYLCASSSGLMGGAQETQYFGPGTRLLVL.

CDR3 in DNA: TGTGCCAGCAGTTTCTCCCCGGGAAGGGCCTACACGCATGAGCAGTTCTTC. Amino acid sequence: CASSFSPGRAYTHEQFF. This rearrangement joins TRBV27 to TRBJ2-1; the D gene is possibly TRBD2 (5 bases). Germline V CDR1 and CDR2: MNHEY, SMNVEV (reference sequence). The CDR3 sequence is 17 residues long. V shed 3 bases and J shed 8 bases, with 23 bases lying between them.

The V call is TRBV19, the J call TRBJ2-7, with 7 bases matching TRBD2. J gave up 2 bases and V 4 bases, and 8 bases lay outside the gene matches. Germline loops: CDR1 LNHDA, CDR2 SQIVND (reference sequence). CDR3 length: 15 amino acids. The CDR3 loop is CASSTKRDGPYEQYF. The CDR3 nucleotides read TGTGCCAGTAGTACCAAGCGGGATGGTCCCTACGAGCAGTACTTC.

The rearrangement joins TRBV5-6 to TRBJ2-5, with 7 bases that match TRBD1. The CDR3 is 12 amino acids. V trimming: 4 bases; J trimming: 4 bases; junction bases outside the gene matches: 1. Per the germline V gene, CDR1 is SGHDT and CDR2 is YYEEEE. For the CDR3, the DNA is TGTGCCAGCAGCACAGGGGTAGAGACCCAGTACTTC. Protein: CASSTGVETQYF.

The table lists this clone with a few counts. The chain joins TRBV7-2 to TRBJ2-7; 14 nucleotides line up with TRBD2. The V segment lost 1 base and the J segment 6 bases; nucleotides outside the gene matches: 2. The CDR3 is made up of 15 amino acids. Germline CDR1 reads SGHTA; CDR2 reads FQGNSA. DNA of the CDR3: TGTGCCAGCAGCTTAGGACTAGCGGGAGGGTCCGAGCAGTACTTC. It is translated as CASSLGLAGGSEQYF. The full variable domain, in which reference TRBV7-2 and TRBJ2-7 provide the parts outside the CDR3, is GAGVSQSPSNKVTEKGKDVELRCDPISGHTALYWYRQSLGQGLEFLIYFQGNSAPDKSGLPSDRFSAERTGGSVSTLTIQRTQQEDSAVYLCASSLGLAGGSEQYFGPGTRLTVT.

The sample holds one count of this clone. The chain links TRBV27 to TRBJ1-5, with TRBD1 matching 7 bases. Germline assignment: CDR1 MNHEY and CDR2 SMNVEV (reference sequence). The trim removed 5 bases at V and 3 bases at J, leaving 4 bases unmatched. This CDR3 is 14 amino acids long. CDR3 amino acids: CASSLQGNNQPQHF. The CDR3 DNA follows: TGTGCCAGCAGTCTACAGGGGAACAATCAGCCCCAGCATTTT.

This chain connects TRBV4-3 to TRBJ2-7; 11 bases fit TRBD1. Germline-derived CDR1 and CDR2 are LGHNA and YSLEER. The trim removed 4 bases at V and 2 bases at J, leaving 7 bases unmatched. The CDR3 totals 16 residues. The CDR3: CASSPRTGGIAYEQYF. The CDR3, as DNA: TGCGCCAGCAGCCCCCGGACAGGGGGCATTGCCTACGAGCAGTACTTC.

The rearrangement uses TRBV28 and TRBJ2-7; TRBD1 agrees at 8 bases. Germline-derived CDR1 and CDR2 are MDHEN and SYDVKM. This CDR3 is 15 amino acids long. The ends lost 3 bases at V and 5 bases at J; junction bases unmatched: 9. The CDR3 loop is CASSFLTGGINEQYF. CDR3 nucleotide sequence: TGTGCCAGCAGTTTCCTTACAGGGGGGATCAACGAGCAGTACTTC.

This rearrangement joins TRBV28 to TRBJ2-7, with 9 positions matching TRBD1. Per the germline V gene, CDR1 is MDHEN and CDR2 is SYDVKM. The CDR3 runs 14 residues. Trimming cost V 5 bases and J 3 bases; bases outside gene matches: 5. The CDR3 DNA sequence: TGTGCCAGCAGTCGGACAGGGGCTCGCTACGAGCAGTACTTC. This encodes CASSRTGARYEQYF.

This clone was seen a few times. The chain links TRBV27 to TRBJ2-2; TRBD1 aligns across 9 bases. The germline V gene encodes CDR1 MNHEY and CDR2 SMNVEV (reference sequence). The CDR3 totals 18 residues. V trimming: 5 bases; J trimming: 1 base; junction bases outside the gene matches: 11. The CDR3 DNA reads TGTGCCAGCAGTCCGGGGACAGGGTCGCCAATGAACACCGGGGAGCTGTTTTTT. This gives the protein CASSPGTGSPMNTGELFF.

The chain has TRBV5-6 and TRBJ1-6; 7 nucleotides match TRBD1. The CDR3 length is 14 residues. Germline CDR1 reads SGHDT; CDR2 reads YYEEEE. V was pared by 2 bases and J by 9 bases, with 5 bases of the junction left unmatched. The CDR3 protein is CASSFYDRVSPLHF. The CDR3 nucleotides are TGTGCCAGCAGCTTTTATGACAGGGTTTCACCCCTCCACTTT.

The chain combines TRBV15 with TRBJ1-1; D uncertain. V was trimmed by 6 bases and J by 1 base, leaving 12 bases between them. The CDR3 length is 14 residues. The germline gives CDR1 LNHNV, CDR2 YYDKDF (reference sequence). The CDR3 DNA is TGTGCCACCAGACCCGGCGGGTGGAACACTGAAGCTTTCTTT. This gives the protein CATRPGGWNTEAFF.

The V call is TRBV6-1, the J call TRBJ1-2; tentatively, D is TRBD1 (6 bases). V lost 6 bases, J lost 2 bases, and 19 bases lay in between. The CDR3 extends over 16 amino acids. Germline CDR1 and CDR2: MNHNS and SASEGT. CDR3 DNA: TGTGCCAGCAGCGAACAGGGCATAAGCGTCAACTATGGCTACACCTTC. As protein: CASSEQGISVNYGYTF.

The CDR3 reads CASSDPLAGVTNEKLFF. For the CDR3, the DNA is TGTGCCAGCAGTGACCCTCTCGCGGGGGTAACTAATGAAAAACTGTTTTTT. The V gene is TRBV28, the J gene TRBJ1-4; TRBD1 might be the D (5 bases). This CDR3 is 17 amino acids long. Trimming removed 5 bases from V and 1 base from J, with 17 bases in between. CDR1 MDHEN and CDR2 SYDVKM come from the germline V gene.

This clone was recorded only once. The chain is built from TRBV2 and TRBJ1-5, with 11 bases fitting TRBD1. Germline V gene data show CDR1 as SNHLY and CDR2 as FYNNEI. The CDR3 runs 15 residues. Trimming at V came to 10 bases and at J to 2 bases, leaving 7 bases not matched to a gene. The CDR3 nucleotides are TGTGCCACGAGGGACAGGGGGATTGGCAATCAGCCCCAGCATTTT. This translates into CATRDRGIGNQPQHF.

The chain combines TRBV19 with TRBJ2-1, with a tentative D call TRBD1 (5 bases). CDR1 and CDR2 from the germline V gene are LNHDA and SQIVND (reference sequence). The V end was cut by 8 bases, the J end by 0 bases, with 14 bases between. This CDR3 has 15 residues. This CDR3 is CASLPRQSSYNEQFF. The CDR3 region has the DNA TGTGCCAGTCTCCCCCGACAGAGCTCCTACAATGAGCAGTTCTTC. Full variable domain (outside the CDR3, taken from reference TRBV19 and TRBJ2-1): DGGITQSPKYLFRKEGQNVTLSCEQNLNHDAMYWYRQDPGQGLRLIYYSQIVNDFQKGDIAEGYSVSREKKESFPLTVTSAQKNPTAFYLCASLPRQSSYNEQFFGPGTRLTVL.

The V gene is TRBV29-1, the J gene TRBJ2-1; the D gene is possibly TRBD1 (5 bases). The CDR3 loop spans 13 amino acids. With 6 bases removed from V and 4 bases from J, the gap between germline ends came to 13 bases. From germline, CDR1 is SQVTM and CDR2 ANQGSEA. The DNA for the CDR3 is TGCAGCGTAGGGGTAAACCTTTACAATGAGCAGTTCTTC. The encoded protein is CSVGVNLYNEQFF.

There are a few counts of this clone. The chain combines TRBV7-6 with TRBJ1-3; D might be TRBD1 (6 bases). The CDR3 has 16 amino acids. V shed 5 bases and J shed 0 bases, with 14 bases lying between them. Germline V CDR1 and CDR2: SGHVS, FNYEAQ. The CDR3 region is CASSPGQFFSGNTIYF. The CDR3 region has the DNA TGTGCCAGCAGCCCAGGACAGTTTTTCTCTGGAAACACCATATATTTT.

This chain joins TRBV30 and TRBJ1-5, with D unresolved. CDR1 and CDR2 from the germline V gene are GTSNPN and SVGIG (reference sequence). V lost 0 bases and J lost 6, with 9 bases in between. The CDR3 runs to 13 residues. The CDR3 DNA reads TGTGCCTGGAGTGTGGCCGCGGGTCAGCCCCAGCATTTT. Translated, it gives CAWSVAAGQPQHF.

The chain has TRBV19 and TRBJ2-1; a weak D match, TRBD2 (6 bases). V was clipped by 5 bases and J by 4 bases, with 18 bases between them. Germline assignment: CDR1 LNHDA and CDR2 SQIVND (reference sequence). The CDR3 consists of 16 residues. The CDR3 coding sequence is TGTGCCAGTAGTTGGCGTTGGAGGGGCCCTTACAATGAGCAGTTCTTC. Amino acids: CASSWRWRGPYNEQFF.

This chain uses TRBV9 with TRBJ2-7; TRBD2 matches 9 bases. This CDR3 contains 17 residues. Germline loops: CDR1 SGDLS, CDR2 YYNGEE. Trimming removed 4 bases from V and 5 bases from J; junction bases left unmatched: 16. CDR3 coding DNA: TGTGCCAGCAGCAGAGCGGGAGGAACCCGAAACGGACACGAGCAGTACTTC. Translating it yields CASSRAGGTRNGHEQYF.

V usage is TRBV5-1 and J usage is TRBJ1-4; TRBD1 agrees at 8 bases. The CDR3 length is 19 residues. Trimming cost V 0 bases and J 0 bases; bases outside gene matches: 10. Germline CDR1 and CDR2: SGHRS and YFSETQ. The CDR3 is CASSLVGDRWNPTNEKLFF. The CDR3 nucleotides read TGCGCCAGCAGCTTGGTAGGGGACAGGTGGAACCCAACTAATGAAAAACTGTTTTTT.

V gene TRBV5-6 combines with J gene TRBJ1-2; the D gene is possibly TRBD1 (6 bases). Trimming removed 1 base from V and 4 bases from J, with 14 bases in between. This CDR3 spans 15 amino acids. Germline V gene sequence: CDR1 SGHDT, CDR2 YYEEEE. The DNA of the CDR3 is TGTGCCAGCAGCTTGCAGGGAGGGGGTCCCTATGGCTACACCTTC. Translated: CASSLQGGGPYGYTF.